This T cell receptor beta chain was captured by sequencing in a study of graft-versus-host responses after intestinal transplantation (dated by TCRdb to about 2021). Concerning the study at large: Recipients received multivisceral, liver-intestinal, or isolated intestinal transplants. Graft-versus-host and host-versus-graft alloreactive T cell clones were tracked in the graft, circulation and bone marrow after intestinal transplantation using bulk TCR-beta CDR3 sequencing. To identify alloreactive clones, pre-transplant mixed lymphocyte reaction products were sequenced and then compared with unstimulated pre-transplant donor and recipient T cells. Every recipient was given anti-thymocyte globulin induction, then maintenance tacrolimus and steroids for roughly 3 years. Instead of going to the commercial service, samples from a few later patients were sequenced in-house on an Illumina MiSeq and processed with MiXCR. A peak of at least 4% donor T cells among recipient peripheral blood mononuclear cells was the definition used for donor T cell macrochimerism. The cohort enrolled about two dozen intestinal transplant recipients including one retransplant, and a few patients lacking pretransplant specimens were excluded. Results and caveats for the whole study, not just this receptor: Patients with donor T cell macrochimerism had high GvH to HvG T cell clonal ratios in their allografts. Early after transplant, declines in HvG clones were associated with peak levels of circulating GvH clones. GvH clones were detected in recipient bone marrow, and some appeared earlier in ileal mucosa or blood, consistent with an intestinal mucosal origin. Conclusions were limited by the relatively low number and heterogeneity of intestinal transplant patients.

Trimming at the junction amounts to 4 bases on V and 14 bases on J, and the germline ends lie 15 bases apart. CDR1 and CDR2 (SGHNT, YENEEA) derive from the germline V gene. The CDR3, cysteine through phenylalanine, is 12 amino acids long. The only DNA kept is the CDR3, 36 bases in frame from the first base. The protocol used for the library was the immunoSEQ multiplex PCR assay. For most patients, genomic DNA was isolated with the Qiagen DNeasy Blood and Tissue Kit and sent frozen to Adaptive Biotechnologies for TCR sequencing. For most patients, high-throughput TCR-beta CDR3 sequencing of genomic DNA was performed by Adaptive Biotechnologies. In the source study's methods: Adaptive's ImmunoSEQ software supplied the TCR sequencing data for around 19 patients, while MiXCR and VDJtools were used to process three other patients. To correct CD4 versus CD8 sorting errors, any sequence found in both subsets at a frequency ratio below 5:1 was removed. CDR3 nucleotide sequences shared by donor and recipient were removed because the origin of these sequences could not be assigned. To count as alloreactive, a clone needed at least 2-fold expansion over unstimulated cells and a minimum CFSE-low frequency of 0.002% (template counts) or 0.001% (read counts). A clone was considered mappable if detected in the sequenced pre-transplant spleen, lymph node, or MLR CFSE-low populations of the donor or recipient. Cumulative frequency of alloreactive clones was calculated as a percentage of all sequences weighted by copy number. The table was pulled from immuneACCESS by TCRdb, which kept in-frame rearrangements only. Such tables lose some clones; where checked, under half of the loss comes from unresolved V genes, and the rest has no known cause. The V and J calls and the clone size are those of that table, but D and trimming were determined from the DNA. This sample has 70,000 to 95,000 clones in its table, and roughly 93% of those were observed once. The top ten constitute 0.95% to 1.3% of the sample.

This specimen's time point label, interpreted: cells obtained before transplantation from donor or recipient. CD3+CD4+ and CD3+CD8+ populations were FACS-sorted from unstimulated pre-transplant donor and recipient cells taken from spleen or lymph nodes. As concerns this clone: No antigen is known for it. No base quality information exists; no much larger clone differs at one position.

Sequences were derived from unstimulated CD8+ T cells sorted from spleen or lymph node cells, sampled before transplant. The receptor was derived from a human donor who was the organ donor for an intestinal transplant. The chain links TRBV11-3 with TRBJ2-1; TRBD2 is a possible D gene, resting on 6 matching bases. The sequenced DNA is TGTGCCAGCAGCTACCCGGGCGGAGGGGAGTTCTTC. Translated, it reads CASSYPGGGEFF.